Listed below are T cell receptor beta chains from one sample, sequenced in a study of molecular identifiers for immune sequencing clone quantification. TCRdb independently ran MiXCR on the PCR reads; one entry per CDR3 protein. The sample includes some 650,000 distinct CDR3 sequences, 15% to 20% of them seen just once. Sequenced material: naive CD8+ T cells from blood, with Jurkat cell RNA spiked in. The source is a human donor in good health. Some libraries in this study had Jurkat cell RNA spiked in. Each CDR3 is given with its conserved first and last residue. The order of the fields is clone size, D gene, V gene, J gene, CDR3 protein, CDR3 DNA. A D gene is named only where the DNA matches it firmly. Expanded clones get a size class; other rows say once, few or many, or leave the size out.

many	-	TRBV7-9	TRBJ2-3	CASSLETAEGTDTQYF	TGTGCCAGCAGCTTAGAAACAGCCGAGGGGACAGATACGCAGTATTTT
many	TRBD1	TRBV27	TRBJ1-2	CASSYGTDYGYTF	TGTGCCAGCAGTTATGGGACAGACTATGGCTACACCTTC
many	TRBD1	TRBV5-6	TRBJ2-1	CASSHGQGVYEQFF	TGTGCCAGCAGCCATGGACAGGGGGTCTATGAGCAGTTCTTC
many	TRBD1	TRBV20-1	TRBJ2-2	CSARDRGYTGELFF	TGCAGTGCTAGGGACAGGGGATACACCGGGGAGCTGTTTTTT
many	-	TRBV20-1	TRBJ1-4	CSASSAGGEKLFF	TGCAGTGCGTCGAGTGCGGGAGGTGAAAAACTGTTTTTT
-	TRBD2	TRBV19	TRBJ2-5	CASSTRLAGGPGETQYF	TGTGCCAGTAGTACCCGACTAGCGGGAGGGCCTGGGGAGACCCAGTACTTC
-	-	TRBV27	TRBJ1-1	CASSPFSAPGVLDTEAFF	TGTGCCAGCAGTCCCTTCAGCGCCCCCGGTGTATTAGACACTGAAGCTTTCTTT
many	-	TRBV6-2/TRBV6-3	TRBJ2-3	CASSYRERDTQYF	TGTGCCAGCAGTTACCGGGAGCGTGATACGCAGTATTTT
many	-	TRBV30	TRBJ2-1	CAWSVGRSFYNEQFF	TGTGCCTGGAGTGTAGGTCGCTCGTTTTACAATGAGCAGTTCTTC
many	TRBD2	TRBV7-9	TRBJ2-5	CASSLTGGRSQEETQYF	TGTGCCAGCAGCTTAACGGGGGGTCGGAGCCAAGAAGAGACCCAGTACTTC
many	-	TRBV9	TRBJ1-1	CASSVGSPGIGDTEAFF	TGTGCCAGCAGCGTAGGTTCCCCTGGGATAGGGGACACTGAAGCTTTCTTT
many	-	TRBV7-9	TRBJ1-1	CAIPPTVAVEAFF	TGTGCCATCCCGCCGACGGTGGCTGTTGAAGCTTTCTTT
-	-	TRBV7-9	TRBJ2-7	CASSSGRTEEQYF	TGTGCCAGCAGCTCCGGAAGGACGGAAGAGCAGTACTTC
-	TRBD2	TRBV4-3	TRBJ2-1	CASSQDRAGGYKEQFF	TGCGCCAGCAGCCAAGATCGAGCGGGGGGGTACAAGGAGCAGTTCTTC
-	-	TRBV11-1	TRBJ2-5	CASRWTPQETQYF	TGTGCCAGCAGGTGGACACCCCAAGAGACCCAGTACTTC